This TCR beta chain is from a study of shared T cell receptors in the human thymus (dated by TCRdb to the early 2020s). Background for the entire study: The study investigated the way shared, self-reactive T-cell receptor alpha chains are produced in the human thymus.

On this clone: The antigen this receptor binds is unknown. No base quality values were provided; no much bigger clone lies one nucleotide off.

Looking up the germline V gene yields CDR1 MDHEN and CDR2 SYDVKM. Reading from cysteine to phenylalanine, the CDR3 counts 15 amino acids. Only CDR3 DNA remains: 45 bases, in frame from the first base. V trim: 8 bases; J trim: 9 bases; unmatched bases: 15. The method was the immunoSEQ multiplex PCR assay. This is the immuneACCESS table as TCRdb keeps it, with only in-frame sequences that have V and J called. A part of the clones is gone; compared with another copy, unresolved V genes explain less than half, and the rest is unexplained. The sample yields some 700,000 clones; approximately 87% were counted once. The ten most abundant clones make up about 0.01% of the sample. The same data also contributed to another study, on human thymus T cells. The second study also describes: The donors were immunologically healthy infants in Finland who had open corrective cardiac surgery for congenital heart defects. Thymus tissue was obtained as surgical resects removed during corrective cardiac surgery. Biased V and J gene segment usage appeared to be present in both thymic and peripheral blood repertoires. Highly overlapping thymic TCR repertoires among unrelated individuals were reported in the related research. The study characterized TCR alpha and beta repertoires from seven to nine infant thymus samples and a few related peripheral blood samples. Donor ages ranged from roughly 6 to 250 days, and the cohort comprised about 6 male and two female infants. After being mechanically released from the tissue, thymocytes were kept at -70 degrees C in pellets of about 10-33 million cells. Genomic DNA was extracted from frozen cell pellets with a QIAsymphony instrument. The immunoSEQ multiplex PCR assay was used to amplify the TCRB and TCRAD loci from a standardized quantity of quality-controlled genomic DNA. The amplicons covered the V(D)J region and were long enough to include the CDR3 and to identify the V and J genes. The commercial immunoSEQ service was used to sequence amplicons on an Illumina platform. Primer bias and sequencing errors were corrected using previously described methods, and TCRAD and TCRB definitions followed the IMGT database. Repertoires were analysed with immunoSEQ Analyzer 3.0 and VDJTools, covering basic statistics, V/J segment usage, diversity estimates, rarefaction and pairwise overlap. Chao1, ChaoE, Efron-Thisted, Shannon and inverse Simpson indices were used to estimate diversity, which was also estimated on datasets down-sampled to the smallest sample. Repertoire overlap used strict matching of CDR3 nucleotide sequence, V gene and J gene, with Jaccard-based multidimensional scaling clustering. On average, thymus samples gave about 810,000 unique TCRB clonotypes, whereas blood samples gave about 84,000.

Sequenced input: thymocytes. Recombination linked TRBV28 to TRBJ2-1; 8 middle bases align to TRBD2. The receptor was isolated from a boy younger than two with a congenital heart defect. Donor details come from another sample of the same person, matched by shared clones. The DNA sequence is TGTGCCAGCTCTCGGGGCGGGAGGACTACAGGTGAGCAGTTCTTC. Protein translation: CASSRGGRTTGEQFF.